This T cell receptor (beta chain) was sequenced during a study of cytomegalovirus exposure and HLA in healthy donors. Study observations and caveats: In a later analysis, CMV-associated beta chains were mostly HLA-associated, it appeared. Accurate prediction of HLA-A and HLA-B alleles (for most subjects) was reportedly achieved from TCR beta sequences. Cytomegalovirus association was assigned to about 150 TCR beta chains. Most likely, a cluster of highly shared sequence variants arose as a sequencing artifact.

A word on this clone: Its target is unknown.

Looked up from germline, CDR1 is SNHLY and CDR2 is FYNNEI. The CDR3 is made up of 15 amino acids. Germline trimming cut 4 bases from V and 3 bases from J; bases unmatched to any gene: 4. The PCR used 60 Vbeta and 13 Jbeta primers. Produced via immunoSEQ multiplex PCR; TCRdb's table is partial and in-frame only. The sample includes approximately 280,000 clones, about 87% of them seen just once. The sequence came from a woman aged 18-35 years in good health and CMV-seronegative. V gene TRBV2 combines with J gene TRBJ2-1; 9 nucleotides match TRBD1. The sample was PBMCs. The CDR3 region has the DNA TGTGCCAGCAGTGGGGGACAGGGACACTACAATGAGCAGTTCTTC. Translation: CASSGGQGHYNEQFF.